Below, 9 T cell receptor beta chains from the same sample are listed, as sequenced in a study of regulatory T cells in long-lasting Graves disease. The time point here: newly diagnosed GD, antithyroid drugs for less than 3 months. There was RNA extracted from PBMCs, and the TCR library was made from it. Building of the TCR beta libraries involved iRepertoire HTBI primers and Arm-PCR of CDR3 regions. TCRdb called the multiplex PCR reads again in MiXCR, with one record for every CDR3 protein. The data show roughly 400,000 distinct CDR3 sequences, 15% to 20% seen once. A further study also used this sample, focusing on T cells in Graves' hyperthyroidism and ophthalmopathy.

Sequenced here: peripheral blood mononuclear cells (PBMCs), sampled at new diagnosis, from a patient treated with antithyroid drugs. Receptors were obtained from a woman aged 18-29 years with Graves disease.

Regarding this clonotype: Because it lacks the conserved phenylalanine or tryptophan at the end, this CDR3 is likely a read error. The chain is built from TRBV6-5 and TRBJ1-2; D call uncertain. The V gene's germline CDR1 is MNHEY and CDR2 SVGAGI. V was shortened by 2 bases and J by 2 bases, with 12 bases between the two germline ends. This CDR3 has 15 residues. CDR3: CASSYGPWENYGYTL. In nucleotides, the CDR3 is TGTGCCAGCAGTTACGGACCATGGGAGAACTATGGCTACACCCTC.

There are a few counts of this clonotype. This chain joins TRBV7-9 and TRBJ2-3; no clear D gene. Germline V gene data show CDR1 as SEHNR and CDR2 as FQNEAQ (reference sequence). V was pared by 2 bases and J by 1 base, with 10 bases between. CDR3 length: 15 residues. The CDR3 is CASSLRVGGTDTQYF. CDR3 nucleotide sequence: TGTGCCAGCAGCTTACGGGTTGGGGGCACAGATACGCAGTATTTT.

At least ten counts were recorded for this clonotype. The rearrangement links TRBV7-8 to TRBJ1-2; D remains unclear. The CDR3 totals 10 residues. Trimming removed 5 bases at V and 12 bases at J, with 10 bases between. Germline CDR1 is SGHVS and CDR2 is FQNEAQ. The DNA for the CDR3 is TGTGCCAGCAGCCCCCGGAGGGACACCTTC. Translated: CASSPRRDTF.

This clonotype was counted ten times or more. The chain has TRBV11-3 and TRBJ2-3; D is undetermined. In germline, CDR1 is SGHNT, CDR2 YENEEA. Between the trimmed V and J ends, which lost 1 base and 2 bases, there was a span of 13 bases. This CDR3 contains 16 residues. CDR3 in DNA: TGTGCCAGCAGCTTAGTTTCCTTGGTGTCCACAGATACGCAGTATTTT. It codes for CASSLVSLVSTDTQYF. Based on the CDR3 plus reference TRBV11-3 and TRBJ2-3, the full variable domain is EAGVVQSPRYKIIEKKQPVAFWCNPISGHNTLYWYLQNLGQGPELLIRYENEEAVDDSQLPKDRFSAERLKGVDSTLKIQPAELGDSAVYLCASSLVSLVSTDTQYFGPGTRLTVL.

This clonotype was detected many times. The chain links TRBV30 to TRBJ1-1; TRBD1 agrees at 7 bases. The CDR3 loop spans 15 amino acids. Germline trimming cut 3 bases from V and 3 bases from J; bases unmatched to any gene: 10. Germline CDR1 GTSNPN, CDR2 SVGIG (reference sequence). CDR3 DNA sequence: TGTGCCTGGAGAAGAAGACAGGGAGGGTACACTGAAGCTTTCTTT. Amino acid sequence: CAWRRRQGGYTEAFF. The entire variable domain, with the rest obtained from reference TRBV30 and TRBJ1-1, is as follows: SQTIHQWPATLVQPVGSPLSLECTVEGTSNPNLYWYRQAAGRGLQLLFYSVGIGQISSEVPQNLSASRPQDRQFILSSKKLLLSDSGFYLCAWRRRQGGYTEAFFGQGTRLTVV.

The chain carries TRBV7-9 and TRBJ2-1; the match to TRBD2 covers 8 bases. Per germline, CDR1 SEHNR and CDR2 FQNEAQ (reference sequence). This CDR3 has 16 amino acids. V was pared by 3 bases and J by 2 bases, with 6 bases of the junction left unmatched. DNA for the CDR3: TGTGCCAGCAGCTTTGGACCAGCGGGAGCCTACAATGAGCAGTTCTTC. Translating gives CASSFGPAGAYNEQFF.

This clonotype was seen ten or more times. This chain links TRBV27 with TRBJ2-6; D unclear. The CDR3 has 16 residues. Trimming cost V 5 bases and J 0 bases, with 11 bases left between them. CDR1 MNHEY and CDR2 SMNVEV come from the germline V gene (reference sequence). The CDR3 nucleotides are TGTGCCAGCAGTAGTAGATGGAGCTCTGGGGCCAACGTCCTGACTTTC. Protein product: CASSSRWSSGANVLTF. The full variable domain, with the rest looked up from reference TRBV27 and TRBJ2-6, is EAQVTQNPRYLITVTGKKLTVTCSQNMNHEYMSWYRQDPGLGLRQIYYSMNVEVTDKGDVPEGYKVSRKEKRNFPLILESPSPNQTSLYFCASSSRWSSGANVLTFGAGSRLTVL.

This clonotype was observed a few times. The V gene is TRBV19, the J gene TRBJ2-1; D perhaps matches TRBD1 (5 bases). Per the germline V gene, CDR1 is LNHDA and CDR2 is SQIVND (reference sequence). The CDR3 consists of 15 residues. Trimming pared 3 bases from V and 3 bases from J, leaving 12 bases between. CDR3 sequence: CASSIRGAGYNEQFF. CDR3 in DNA: TGTGCCAGTAGTATCCGTGGGGCAGGCTACAATGAGCAGTTCTTC.

This clonotype was picked up a small number of times. This chain connects TRBV6-1 to TRBJ1-5, with D unresolved. The CDR3 loop spans 12 amino acids. From germline, CDR1 is MNHNS and CDR2 SASEGT. Trimming removed 6 bases from V and 6 bases from J, with 9 bases in between. CDR3 coding DNA: TGTGCCAGCAGGAACCCCGTTCAGCCCCAGCATTTT. Amino acids: CASRNPVQPQHF.